A selection of T cell receptor beta chains follows, all from one sample in a study of regulatory T cells in long-lasting Graves disease. TCRdb independently ran MiXCR on the multiplex PCR reads; one entry per CDR3 protein. Altogether about 470,000 distinct CDR3 sequences are present, around a fifth being singletons, with the ten largest covering approximately 6.4%. Source: peripheral blood mononuclear cells (PBMCs), taken when the disease was refractory, from a patient treated with antithyroid drugs. The origin of the receptors is a female donor with Graves disease. Both conserved end residues are part of each CDR3. A D gene is named only where the DNA matches it firmly. Where a row states a size, it is once, few, many or the class of an expanded clone; other rows omit it.

cdr3_length,v_call,clone_size,d_call,j_call,cdr3_aa
16,TRBV5-1,few,.,TRBJ2-7,CASSIRSEHPSYEQYF
13,TRBV28,many,.,TRBJ1-2,CASSLTATYGYTF
15,TRBV28,many,.,TRBJ1-1,CASSLLADLNTEAFF
13,TRBV29-1,.,.,TRBJ2-3,CSVAGSTTDTQYF
13,TRBV27,many,.,TRBJ2-4,CASSYGPGNIQYF
13,TRBV28,many,.,TRBJ2-5,CASSFEVRETQYF
14,TRBV28,many,.,TRBJ2-7,CASSSTPGTPGVSF
22,TRBV6-2/TRBV6-3,few,TRBD1,TRBJ2-6,CASSYWGLQGQRPVSGANVLTF
14,TRBV28,few,.,TRBJ2-7,CASSFVGDPGEQYF
15,TRBV28,many,TRBD1,TRBJ1-3,CASSYPDREWNTIYF
15,TRBV5-5,.,.,TRBJ1-5,CASSRGGGLGQPQHF
15,TRBV27,many,TRBD1,TRBJ1-5,CASKWDRGENQPQHF
16,TRBV7-9,many,.,TRBJ2-5,CASSLRGTGVSETQYF
14,TRBV6-4,few,.,TRBJ1-1,CASKGRGIWTEAFF
15,TRBV7-3,many,TRBD1,TRBJ2-2,CASSQRGPNTGELFF
12,TRBV28,.,TRBD1,TRBJ1-5,CASSFRQGELHF
13,TRBV14,.,.,TRBJ1-1,CASTQNGDTETFF
15,TRBV25-1,.,.,TRBJ1-3,CASSERSWAGNTIYF
13,TRBV2,many,.,TRBJ1-6,CANVQGPSGTLHF
13,TRBV2,.,.,TRBJ2-1,CASRPTGGDEQFF
12,TRBV13,few,.,TRBJ2-7,CASSFMSYEQYF
14,TRBV20-1,few,TRBD1,TRBJ2-7,CSARGTGGLYEQYF
14,TRBV20-1,.,.,TRBJ2-6,CSARDQAGANVLTF
18,TRBV7-2,few,.,TRBJ1-6,CASSLELVAFLYNSPLHF
14,TRBV6-1,many,TRBD1,TRBJ1-2,CASSESRTGYGYTF
16,TRBV11-2,.,TRBD1,TRBJ2-7,CASSLTGQGTAYEQYF
15,TRBV20-1,many,.,TRBJ2-5,CSARNPTVDKETQYF
11,TRBV30,many,.,TRBJ2-7,CAWSLGGEQYF
14,TRBV29-1,many,.,TRBJ2-5,CSVAGDIYRETQYF
16,TRBV6-1,many,.,TRBJ2-5,CASSTDGVPLVGTQYF
14,TRBV18,.,.,TRBJ1-1,CASSPEGLNTEAFF
15,TRBV7-8,few,.,TRBJ2-7,CASSSTLGAAYEQYF
17,TRBV20-1,.,.,TRBJ1-1,CSAAPGIESPGDTEAFF
15,TRBV5-1,.,TRBD2,TRBJ2-7,CASRRGVTGAYEQYF
12,TRBV11-3,many,TRBD1,TRBJ1-6,CASSLAGQPLAF
12,TRBV13,few,.,TRBJ2-7,CASSIRDTEQYF
17,TRBV11-2,many,TRBD1,TRBJ2-7,CASSSARPGQGLYEQYF
14,TRBV7-2,few,TRBD1,TRBJ2-7,CASSTGQVSYEQYF
16,TRBV28,many,.,TRBJ2-4,CASSPWGLNRANIQYF
14,TRBV7-9,few,.,TRBJ2-7,CASSPDQSSYEQYF
14,TRBV6-1,many,TRBD1,TRBJ1-5,CASSPRQGEQPQHF
16,TRBV28,many,TRBD1,TRBJ2-5,CASSGTGTGWGETQYF
17,TRBV28,.,.,TRBJ1-3,CASTPLSGGALGNTIYF
18,TRBV7-8,.,.,TRBJ1-3,CASSSLGGQAISGNTIYF
15,TRBV27,few,.,TRBJ2-4,CASGPGRRAKNIQYF
14,TRBV9,many,.,TRBJ1-1,CASRDDSLNTEAFF
13,TRBV29-1,many,.,TRBJ1-2,CSVLKAQSNGYTF
15,TRBV5-1,.,.,TRBJ1-6,CASSPRGGEDSPLHF
13,TRBV25-1,.,.,TRBJ2-2,CASSATREGELFF
14,TRBV10-3,few,TRBD1,TRBJ2-2,CAISSGQDTGELFF
11,TRBV3-1,.,.,TRBJ2-1,CASSHYNEQFF
13,TRBV12-3/TRBV12-4,many,.,TRBJ1-2,CASSSGAIDSYTF